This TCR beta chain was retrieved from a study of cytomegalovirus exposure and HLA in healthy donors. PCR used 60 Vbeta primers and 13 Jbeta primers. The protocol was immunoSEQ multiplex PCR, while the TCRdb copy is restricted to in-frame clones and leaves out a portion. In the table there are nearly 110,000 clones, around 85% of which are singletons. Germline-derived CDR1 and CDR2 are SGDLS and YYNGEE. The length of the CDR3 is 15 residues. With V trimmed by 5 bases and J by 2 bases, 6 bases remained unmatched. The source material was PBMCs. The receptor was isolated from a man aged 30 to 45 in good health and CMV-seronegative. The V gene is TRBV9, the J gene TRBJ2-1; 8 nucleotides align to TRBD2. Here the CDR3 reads CASSISGVTYNEQFF. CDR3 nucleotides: TGTGCCAGCAGTATTAGCGGGGTTACCTACAATGAGCAGTTCTTC.